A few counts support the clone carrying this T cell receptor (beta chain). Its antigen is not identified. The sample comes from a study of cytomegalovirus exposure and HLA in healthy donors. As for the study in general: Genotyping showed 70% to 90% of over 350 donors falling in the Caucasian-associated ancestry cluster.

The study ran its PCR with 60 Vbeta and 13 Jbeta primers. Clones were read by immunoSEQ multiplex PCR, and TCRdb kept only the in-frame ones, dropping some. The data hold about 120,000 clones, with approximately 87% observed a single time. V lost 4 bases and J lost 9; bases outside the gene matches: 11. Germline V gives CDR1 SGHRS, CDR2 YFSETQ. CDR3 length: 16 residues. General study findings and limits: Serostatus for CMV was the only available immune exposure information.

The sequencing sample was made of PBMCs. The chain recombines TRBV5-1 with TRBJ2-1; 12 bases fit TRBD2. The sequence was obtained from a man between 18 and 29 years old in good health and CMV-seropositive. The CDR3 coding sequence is TGCGCCAGCAGCCAGACCCCTAGCGGGGGGGCGGCTGAGCAGTTCTTC. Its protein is CASSQTPSGGAAEQFF.